The 17 T cell receptor beta chains below come from one sample, sequenced in a study of T cells in women clearing cervical HPV infection. Profiled with immunoSEQ multiplex PCR; TCRdb holds only in-frame clones, not every one. The listing contains fewer than 15,000 clones. Source material: blood buffy coat. The receptors stem from a woman aged 18 to 75 with a cervical HPV16 infection that either progressed to CIN3+ or cleared (not recorded which).

To note about this clone: The missing CDR3 end, 3 residues past where the read stops, is filled in from the germline J gene. V and J are TRBV19 and TRBJ2-7, with TRBD1 identical over 8 bases. V shed 4 bases, J shed 6 bases, and the junction held 11 bases outside the gene matches. CDR1 is LNHDA and CDR2 is SQIVND in the germline V gene (reference sequence). The CDR3 runs to 15 residues. The CDR3 bases that were read are TGTGCCAGTAGTACCACAATCGGACAGGGAGCCGAG. As protein: CASSTTIGQGAE. Given in full, the CDR3 is CASSTTIGQGAEQYF.

On this clone: Sequencing ends 3 residues short of the CDR3 end; the germline J gene provides the rest. V is TRBV7-6 and J is TRBJ2-3, with D perhaps matching TRBD2 (7 bases). CDR1 SGHVS and CDR2 FNYEAQ come from the germline V gene. Trimming left V 4 bases short and J 2 bases short, with 16 bases between. The CDR3 totals 16 residues. CDR3 DNA (partial): TGTGCCAGCAGCTCCCGGGGGGCGTCAAACACAGATACG. Its translation: CASSSRGASNTDT. The full CDR3 protein reads CASSSRGASNTDTQYF.

The CDR3 protein is CASSGGGEAQPQHF. The covered CDR3 bases are TGTGCCAGCAGTGGGGGGGGCGAGGCTCAGCCC. The chain recombines TRBV2 with TRBJ1-5, with D perhaps matching TRBD1 (6 bases). The CDR3 end lies 3 residues beyond the end of the read and is filled in from the germline J gene. CDR1 and CDR2 from the germline V gene are SNHLY and FYNNEI. The CDR3 consists of 14 residues. V lost 4 bases to trimming and J lost 6 bases, with 13 bases between them.

CDR3 DNA (partial): TGTGCCAGCAGCTTCGACAGGGGGAGGAGGACTGAA. It encodes CASSFDRGRRTE. The CDR3 reads in full as CASSFDRGRRTEAFF. The J gene is TRBJ1-1, the V gene TRBV7-9; 9 nucleotides align to TRBD1. Coverage ceases 3 residues before the CDR3 finishes, and the germline J gene fills in the end. Trimming cost V 3 bases and J 5 bases; bases outside gene matches: 7. Germline V CDR1 and CDR2: SEHNR, FQNEAQ (reference sequence). The CDR3 has 15 residues. The full variable domain, completed using reference TRBV7-9 and TRBJ1-1, is DTGVSQNPRHKITKRGQNVTFRCDPISEHNRLYWYRQTLGQGPEFLTYFQNEAQLEKSRLLSDRFSAERPKGSFSTLEIQRTEQGDSAMYLCASSFDRGRRTEAFFGQGTRLTVV.

In the case of this clone: Read coverage stops 3 residues before the CDR3 terminus; the germline J gene supplies the remainder. The rearrangement uses TRBV6-2 or TRBV6-3 and TRBJ1-3; TRBD1 matches 8 bases. This CDR3 is 14 amino acids long. Germline lookup yields CDR1 MNHEY and CDR2 SVGEGT. V trimming: 5 bases; J trimming: 3 bases; junction bases outside the gene matches: 3. The part of the CDR3 DNA that was read is TGTGCCAGCAGTGGGGACAGGAGTGGAAACACC. It translates to CASSGDRSGNT. The whole CDR3 sequence reads CASSGDRSGNTIYF.

Considering frequency, this clone is medium-sized. The read comes to an end 3 residues before the CDR3 does, leaving the germline J gene to fill in the end. V usage is TRBV4-1 and J usage is TRBJ2-7; possibly TRBD1 for D (5 bases). Germline CDR1 is MGHRA and CDR2 is YSYEKL. The V and J ends lost 1 base and 1 base respectively, with 11 bases between them. The CDR3 has 15 residues. The CDR3 bases that were read are TGCGCCAGCAGCCAAGCTCGCTACAGGTCCTACGAG. It codes for CASSQARYRSYE. From start to end, the CDR3 is CASSQARYRSYEQYF.

Concerning this clone: Read data end 3 residues before the CDR3 end; the end is taken from the germline J gene. The chain joins TRBV29-1 to TRBJ2-5; 9 bases line up with TRBD1. From germline, CDR1 is SQVTM and CDR2 ANQGSEA. V was clipped by 4 bases and J by 3 bases; unmatched bases: 15. The CDR3 has 17 residues. The CDR3 bases that were read are TGCAGCGTTGTACAGGGGGCTTATAAGATTTTGGAAGAGACC. Its translation: CSVVQGAYKILEET. In full, the CDR3 reads CSVVQGAYKILEETQYF.

As regards this clone: Coverage ceases 3 residues before the CDR3 finishes, and the germline J gene fills in the end. The genes are TRBV10-3 and TRBJ1-2; weak D call: TRBD1 (5 bases). This CDR3 has 13 residues. Germline V CDR1 and CDR2: ENHRY, SYGVKD. The CDR3 sequence: CAISEPGTDGYTF. The CDR3 DNA, read in part, is TGTGCCATCAGTGAACCGGGGACTGACGGC.

About this clone itself: The CDR3 end lies 3 residues beyond the end of the read and is filled in from the germline J gene. Within the sample, other DNA sequences also encode this same CDR3. The rearrangement uses TRBV20-1 and TRBJ2-3, with D possibly matching TRBD2 (6 bases). The CDR3 is made up of 15 amino acids. The V gene lost 0 bases and the J gene lost 0 bases, with 10 bases spanning the gap. CDR1 DFQATT and CDR2 SNEGSKA come from the germline V gene (reference sequence). This CDR3 reads CSARDAGTSTDTQYF. Incomplete CDR3 DNA: TGCAGTGCTAGAGATGCCGGGACTAGCACAGATACG.

The part of the CDR3 DNA that was read is TGTGCCATCTCGTGGGGCCAACTTTTAGATGAG. Protein: CAISWGQLLDE. The entire CDR3 is CAISWGQLLDEQFF. The chain employs TRBV10-3 and TRBJ2-1, with D possibly TRBD1 on 5 matching bases. The read comes to an end 3 residues before the CDR3 does, leaving the germline J gene to fill in the end. The V and J ends lost 8 bases and 8 bases respectively, with 19 bases between them. Germline V lookup: CDR1 ENHRY, CDR2 SYGVKD. This CDR3 has 14 amino acids.

This clone counts as medium-sized by frequency. The read halts 3 residues ahead of the CDR3 end, with the missing end drawn from the germline J gene. The chain combines TRBV5-4 with TRBJ1-1; D is perhaps TRBD1 (5 bases). Per the germline V gene, CDR1 is SGHNT and CDR2 is YYREEE (reference sequence). V was trimmed by 2 bases and J by 7 bases, leaving 12 bases between them. The CDR3 sequence is 13 residues long. CDR3 sequence: CASSLRGYSEAFF. CDR3 DNA, as far as it was read: TGTGCCAGCAGCTTAAGGGGTTACAGTGAA. Based on the CDR3 plus reference TRBV5-4 and TRBJ1-1, the full variable domain is ETGVTQSPTHLIKTRGQQVTLRCSSQSGHNTVSWYQQALGQGPQFIFQYYREEENGRGNFPPRFSGLQFPNYSSELNVNALELDDSALYLCASSLRGYSEAFFGQGTRLTVV.

A word on this clone: The read finishes 3 residues shy of the CDR3 end, and the germline J gene is used to complete it. V usage is TRBV7-2 and J usage is TRBJ2-5, with 8 bases aligning to TRBD2. The CDR3 is 14 amino acids. The J segment lost 2 bases and the V segment lost 3 bases, leaving 2 bases of the junction unmatched. Germline CDR1 SGHTA, CDR2 FQGNSA. The CDR3 DNA, read in part, is TGTGCCAGCAGCTTCGCGGGGGGACAAGAGACC. Protein: CASSFAGGQET. The full CDR3 protein reads CASSFAGGQETQYF.

As concerns this clone: The read comes to an end 3 residues before the CDR3 does, leaving the germline J gene to fill in the end. The rearrangement uses TRBV5-1 and TRBJ2-5, with D unresolved. Germline loops: CDR1 SGHRS, CDR2 YFSETQ. The CDR3 runs 15 residues. Trimming removed 0 bases from V and 3 bases from J, with 12 bases in between. The CDR3 loop is CASSLEGQAKETQYF. The sequenced CDR3 bases are TGCGCCAGCAGCTTGGAAGGTCAGGCGAAAGAGACC.

Regarding this clone: The read falls 3 residues short of the CDR3 end, and the missing part is taken from the germline J gene. The rearrangement links TRBV7-7 to TRBJ2-1; 7 bases map to TRBD2. There are 14 residues in the CDR3. CDR1 and CDR2 from the germline V gene are SSHAT and FNYEAQ (reference sequence). The CDR3 here is CASAAGSGVNEQFF. CDR3 DNA, as far as it was read: TGTGCTAGCGCCGCGGGAAGCGGGGTAAATGAG.

The DNA read from the CDR3 is TGTGCCAGCAGCCAAGAACGCGGGACTAGCAGGTTCATT. This sequence encodes CASSQERGTSRFI. The whole CDR3 region reads CASSQERGTSRFIQYF. The gene calls are TRBV3-1 (or the pseudogene TRBV3-2) and TRBJ2-4, with 9 bases fitting TRBD2. The read ends 3 residues early relative to the CDR3; the germline J gene fills the gap. The J segment lost 9 bases and the V segment lost 0 bases, leaving 9 bases of the junction unmatched. There are 16 residues in the CDR3. The germline V gene encodes CDR1 LGHDT and CDR2 YNNKEL (reference sequence).

Note on this clone: The read is 3 residues too short to cover the CDR3 end, so that end is filled in from the germline J gene. V gene TRBV28 combines with J gene TRBJ1-2; tentative D call: TRBD1 (5 bases). Trimming shortened V by 10 bases and J by 5 bases, and 17 bases separated the two germline ends. Germline CDR1 and CDR2: MDHEN and SYDVKM. The CDR3 contains 13 residues. The CDR3 DNA, read in part, is TGTGCCATCGCCTTGACAGTTCGGTATGGC. Amino acid sequence: CAIALTVRYG. From start to end, the CDR3 is CAIALTVRYGYTF.

Concerning this clone: The sequenced fragment ends 3 residues before the CDR3 boundary, so the rest is inferred from the germline J gene. The genes are TRBV4-1 and TRBJ2-5, with D possibly matching TRBD2 (5 bases). The CDR3 is 14 residues long. Trimming cost V 2 bases and J 5 bases, with 12 bases left between them. Per germline, CDR1 MGHRA and CDR2 YSYEKL. Incomplete CDR3 DNA: TGCGCCAGCAGCCAATTGAGTCGAGGGGAGACC. This gives the protein CASSQLSRGET. The CDR3 in its entirety is CASSQLSRGETQYF.